This TCR beta chain was retrieved from a study of control samples from healthy donors and cancer patients. Produced via immunoSEQ multiplex PCR; TCRdb's table is partial and in-frame only. The table lists under 65,000 clones, just over 90% of them singletons, with roughly 1.2% in the top ten. CDR1 is SGHRS and CDR2 is YFSETQ in the germline V gene. This CDR3 spans 17 amino acids. The V gene end was trimmed by 0 bases and the J gene end by 0 bases; junction bases not matched to a gene: 5. The specimen was PBMCs. The genes are TRBV5-1 and TRBJ2-7; 11 bases line up with TRBD2. This TCR was recovered from a woman aged 45-59 years with colorectal cancer. As DNA, the CDR3 is TGCGCCAGCAGCTTGGAACCTAGCGGGAGGATCTCCTACGAGCAGTACTTC. Its protein is CASSLEPSGRISYEQYF.